This passage covers 25 T cell receptor beta chains from one sample sequenced in a study of early T cells in non-severe SARS-CoV-2 infection. In TCRdb, the 5' RACE reads were re-called with MiXCR into one record per CDR3 protein. The sample consists of roughly 100,000 distinct CDR3 sequences, less than 15% of them appearing once. This specimen was whole blood, taken at baseline. The source of these receptors is an adult who was a healthcare worker with PCR-confirmed SARS-CoV-2 infection or an uninfected control (not recorded which).

The rearrangement joins TRBV28 to TRBJ1-2; 7 positions match TRBD1. This CDR3 contains 14 residues. The J segment lost 4 bases and the V segment lost 7 bases, leaving 9 bases of the junction unmatched. CDR1 and CDR2 (germline): MDHEN, SYDVKM. CDR3 DNA sequence: TGTGCCAGCACCTCCACCGGGACAGTCTATGGCTACACCTTC. Its protein is CASTSTGTVYGYTF.

This sequence joins TRBV7-9 and TRBJ1-1; D is perhaps TRBD1 (6 bases). This CDR3 comprises 16 residues. The ends were cut back, 4 bases at V and 1 base at J, with 16 bases in the middle. Looked up from germline, CDR1 is SEHNR and CDR2 is FQNEAQ (reference sequence). The CDR3 region is CASSSPGTRGNTEAFF. In DNA, the CDR3 is TGTGCCAGCAGCTCTCCGGGCACCAGGGGGAACACTGAAGCTTTCTTT.

The chain links TRBV29-1 to TRBJ2-5; 7 bases are shared with TRBD1. The CDR3 is made up of 12 amino acids. The V gene's germline CDR1 is SQVTM and CDR2 ANQGSEA. Unmatched junction bases numbered 5, after V lost 5 bases and J lost 5 bases. CDR3 residues: CSVSQGSETQYF. As DNA, the CDR3 is TGCAGCGTTTCACAGGGGAGCGAGACCCAGTACTTC.

The gene calls are TRBV27 and TRBJ2-3; 7 positions agree with TRBD1. The CDR3 is 15 amino acids. Germline V gene data show CDR1 as MNHEY and CDR2 as SMNVEV (reference sequence). The trim removed 6 bases at V and 4 bases at J, leaving 10 bases unmatched. CDR3 loop: CASRPRQGLPDTQYF. The DNA for the CDR3 is TGTGCCAGCAGACCTCGACAGGGTTTGCCAGATACGCAGTATTTT.

The rearrangement uses TRBV7-9 and TRBJ1-4; D not certain. Trimming removed 2 bases at V and 5 bases at J, with 9 bases between. Germline V lookup: CDR1 SEHNR, CDR2 FQNEAQ (reference sequence). The CDR3 runs to 14 residues. The CDR3 reads CASSLFMKNEKLFF. The CDR3 DNA reads TGTGCCAGCAGCTTATTTATGAAGAATGAAAAACTGTTTTTT.

A few counts support this clonotype. The V and J genes are TRBV5-5 and TRBJ1-6; D possibly corresponds to TRBD1 (5 bases). This CDR3 contains 17 residues. Trimming stripped 0 bases from V and 1 base from J, with 11 bases between. Germline V gene data show CDR1 as SGHKS and CDR2 as YYEKEE (reference sequence). CDR3 in DNA: TGTGCCAGCAGCTTGGCCGCAGGGAGGTCCTATAATTCACCCCTCCACTTT. Protein sequence: CASSLAAGRSYNSPLHF.

This clonotype was picked up a small number of times. The chain joins TRBV12-3 or TRBV12-4 to TRBJ1-1, with D possibly matching TRBD1 (5 bases). This CDR3 has 14 amino acids. The germline V and J ends were trimmed by 2 bases and 1 base, with 8 bases remaining between them. CDR3 nucleotides: TGTGCCAGCAGTTTACGTGGGGGGAACACTGAAGCTTTCTTT. This gives the protein CASSLRGGNTEAFF.

This clonotype was observed a handful of times. The CDR3 DNA reads as TGTGCCAGCAGTGGAGGGAGAGGGAATTCACCCCTCCACTTT. This gives the protein CASSGGRGNSPLHF. J is TRBJ1-6 and V is TRBV2; D gene ambiguous. V dropped 4 bases and J dropped 7 bases, with 11 bases sitting between them. Germline V gives CDR1 SNHLY, CDR2 FYNNEI. There are 14 residues in the CDR3.

The V gene is TRBV6-1, the J gene TRBJ1-5, with 7 bases matching TRBD1. Germline values: CDR1 MNHNS, CDR2 SASEGT. This CDR3 region has 15 residues. V shed 3 bases and J 3 bases; nucleotides not matched to a gene: 5. In nucleotides, the CDR3 is TGTGCCAGCAGTGAGCCCACAGGGGCCAATCAGCCCCAGCATTTT. Translation: CASSEPTGANQPQHF.

This clonotype was observed a few times. The chain employs TRBV6-2 or TRBV6-3 and TRBJ1-2; 7 nucleotides line up with TRBD1. CDR3 length: 12 residues. With V trimmed by 6 bases and J by 7 bases, 5 bases remained unmatched. Germline V gene sequence: CDR1 MNHEY, CDR2 SVGEGT. CDR3 DNA sequence: TGTGCCAGCAGACAGGGGCCGGTTGGCTACACCTTC. Amino acids: CASRQGPVGYTF.

This chain joins TRBV11-3 and TRBJ2-7, with D possibly TRBD2 on 6 matching bases. The CDR3 is 16 residues long. Germline assignment: CDR1 SGHNT and CDR2 YENEEA. V gave up 5 bases and J gave up 2 bases, with 19 bases separating them. The CDR3 loop reads CASSPRQRAYPYEQYF. The CDR3, as DNA: TGTGCCAGCAGCCCACGCCAGCGGGCTTACCCCTACGAGCAGTACTTC.

This clonotype has more than one count but fewer than ten. The chain uses TRBV7-9 and TRBJ2-1, with a weak D call TRBD2 (6 bases). Trimming took 5 bases from V and 7 from J, leaving 21 bases between them. CDR1 and CDR2 from the germline V gene are SEHNR and FQNEAQ (reference sequence). This CDR3 comprises 16 residues. The DNA of the CDR3 is TGTGCCAGCAGCCCCCCTCGGACTACTACGGTGAATGAGCAGTTCTTC. Translation gives CASSPPRTTTVNEQFF.

The chain joins TRBV11-2 to TRBJ2-3; D not resolved. This CDR3 is 15 amino acids long. V was cut by 5 bases and J by 5 bases, with 17 bases left in between. The V gene's germline CDR1 is SGHAT and CDR2 FQNNGV. CDR3 nucleotide sequence: TGTGCCAGCAGCACCCCGGGTACCCGCCTAGATACGCAGTATTTT. Translated, it gives CASSTPGTRLDTQYF.

This clonotype came up many times. This chain uses TRBV6-6 with TRBJ1-5; 11 positions agree with TRBD1. The CDR3 is 18 residues long. Unmatched junction bases numbered 9, after V lost 5 bases and J lost 0 bases. Germline V gene sequence: CDR1 MNHNY, CDR2 SVGAGI (reference sequence). For the CDR3, the DNA is TGTGCCAGCAGTAAAGGGACAGGGGGTTCTTATAGCAATCAGCCCCAGCATTTT. As protein: CASSKGTGGSYSNQPQHF.

This clonotype was found a few times. The chain joins TRBV29-1 to TRBJ1-2; 7 bases match TRBD1. Germline lookup yields CDR1 SQVTM and CDR2 ANQGSEA. The CDR3 loop spans 14 amino acids. V lost 4 bases, J lost 2 bases, and 7 bases stayed unmatched. The CDR3 DNA follows: TGCAGCGTTGTACAGGGGAACGGGAACTATGGCTACACCTTC. This translates into CSVVQGNGNYGYTF.

A single count supports this clonotype. The rearrangement uses TRBV29-1 and TRBJ2-3; the D is unclear. CDR3 size: 15 residues. Looked up from germline, CDR1 is SQVTM and CDR2 is ANQGSEA. With 7 bases removed from V and 0 bases from J, the gap between germline ends came to 17 bases. The CDR3 protein is CSDALQHSSTDTQYF. In DNA, the CDR3 is TGCAGCGACGCTCTACAGCATTCTAGCACAGATACGCAGTATTTT.

The chain is built from TRBV9 and TRBJ2-3; either TRBD1 or TRBD2 may fit D (5 bases each). Germline values: CDR1 SGDLS, CDR2 YYNGEE. The V end was cut by 4 bases, the J end by 3 bases, with 12 bases between. The CDR3 is 14 amino acids. The CDR3 loop reads CASSFRGETDTQYF. The CDR3 DNA reads TGTGCCAGCAGCTTCCGAGGGGAGACAGATACGCAGTATTTT.

This clonotype has a handful of counts. The V gene is TRBV20-1, the J gene TRBJ2-1; possibly TRBD2 for D (5 bases). Per the germline V gene, CDR1 is DFQATT and CDR2 is SNEGSKA (reference sequence). CDR3 length equals 13 residues. The V end lost 0 bases, the J end lost 10 bases, and 13 bases lay between the germline ends. DNA of the CDR3: TGCAGTGCTAGAGATGGGAGAGTTCGGGAGCAGTTCTTC. Encoded protein: CSARDGRVREQFF.

The chain carries TRBV7-6 and TRBJ2-5; the D is unclear. Trimming cost V 5 bases and J 5 bases, with 6 bases left between them. Germline-derived CDR1 and CDR2 are SGHVS and FNYEAQ. This CDR3 contains 11 residues. CDR3 protein: CASSHGETQYF. The DNA of the CDR3 is TGTGCCAGCAGCCACGGGGAGACCCAGTACTTC.

This clonotype was detected many times. V usage is TRBV3-1 and J usage is TRBJ1-1, with TRBD1 as a possible D gene (6 bases). V was shortened by 0 bases and J by 7 bases, with 15 bases between the two germline ends. CDR1 is LGHDT and CDR2 is YNNKEL in the germline V gene (reference sequence). CDR3 length: 15 residues. CDR3 in amino acids: CASSQEAGRGHEAFF. The CDR3 coding sequence is TGTGCCAGCAGCCAAGAGGCGGGCAGGGGACATGAAGCTTTCTTT. Using reference TRBV3-1 and TRBJ1-1 for the parts outside the CDR3, the full variable domain is DTAVSQTPKYLVTQMGNDKSIKCEQNLGHDTMYWYKQDSKKFLKIMFSYNNKELIINETVPNRFSPKSPDKAHLNLHINSLELGDSAVYFCASSQEAGRGHEAFFGQGTRLTVV.

This clonotype showed up just a few times. The V gene is TRBV28, the J gene TRBJ2-7; no clear D gene. CDR1 MDHEN and CDR2 SYDVKM come from the germline V gene. Trimming removed 6 bases from V and 2 bases from J, with 14 bases in between. CDR3 length equals 14 residues. The CDR3 DNA reads TGTGCCAGCAGCCCAAGCTACCAGACCTACGAGCAGTACTTC. Protein sequence: CASSPSYQTYEQYF.

The chain combines TRBV2 with TRBJ2-3; D might be TRBD1 (6 bases). The V gene lost 5 bases and the J gene lost 3 bases, with 12 bases spanning the gap. The CDR3 has 14 residues. The germline CDR1 and CDR2 sequences are SNHLY and FYNNEI. CDR3 amino acids: CASSTGRGTDTQYF. In nucleotides, the CDR3 is TGTGCCAGCAGTACAGGGAGAGGGACAGATACGCAGTATTTT.

This clonotype was seen a few times. The chain has TRBV5-1 and TRBJ2-2; no clear D gene. V lost 2 bases, J lost 2 bases, and 7 bases lay in between. Germline assignment: CDR1 SGHRS and CDR2 YFSETQ. The CDR3 spans 14 residues. CDR3 nucleotides: TGCGCCAGCAGCTTCTCCACTAACACCGGGGAGCTGTTTTTT. As protein: CASSFSTNTGELFF.

The sample holds a few counts of this clonotype. The CDR3 nucleotides are TGTGCCAGCTCGCTCGAGGGGCACGGGAACACTGAAGCTTTCTTT. It yields the protein CASSLEGHGNTEAFF. V gene TRBV18 combines with J gene TRBJ1-1; maybe TRBD1 (5 bases). Germline V gene data show CDR1 as KGHSH and CDR2 as LQKENI. CDR3 size: 15 residues. Deletions cut 6 bases from V and 1 base from J, with 15 bases between.

A remark on this clonotype: With a much larger clone just one base away, this may be a read error. This chain joins TRBV7-9 and TRBJ2-7, with 9 bases aligning to TRBD1. The CDR3 spans 19 residues. V shed 5 bases and J 3 bases; nucleotides not matched to a gene: 20. CDR1 and CDR2 from the germline V gene are SEHNR and FQNEAQ (reference sequence). CDR3 loop: CASSMNNPSGTGRLYEQYF. Here the CDR3 DNA reads TGTGCCAGCAGCATGAATAACCCCTCCGGGACAGGGCGCCTCTACGAGCAGTACTTC.